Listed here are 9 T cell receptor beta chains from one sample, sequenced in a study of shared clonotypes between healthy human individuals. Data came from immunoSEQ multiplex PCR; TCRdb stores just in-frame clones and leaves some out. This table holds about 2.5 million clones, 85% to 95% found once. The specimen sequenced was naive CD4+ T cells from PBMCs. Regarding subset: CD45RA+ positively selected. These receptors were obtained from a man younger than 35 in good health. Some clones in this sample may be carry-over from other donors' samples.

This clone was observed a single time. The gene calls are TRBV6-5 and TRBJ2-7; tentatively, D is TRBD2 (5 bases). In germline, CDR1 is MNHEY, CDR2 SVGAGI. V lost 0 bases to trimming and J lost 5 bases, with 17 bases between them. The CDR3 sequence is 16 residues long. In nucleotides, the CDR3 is TGTGCCAGCAGTTACTCTGGAGCTCCGGAGGCCCACGAGCAGTACTTC. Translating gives CASSYSGAPEAHEQYF.

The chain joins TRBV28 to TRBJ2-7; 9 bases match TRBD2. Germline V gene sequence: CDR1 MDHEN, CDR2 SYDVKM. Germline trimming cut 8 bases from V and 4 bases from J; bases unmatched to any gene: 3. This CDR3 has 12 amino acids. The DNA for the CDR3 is TGTGCCAGCGGGCTAGCGGGGTACGAGCAGTACTTC. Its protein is CASGLAGYEQYF.

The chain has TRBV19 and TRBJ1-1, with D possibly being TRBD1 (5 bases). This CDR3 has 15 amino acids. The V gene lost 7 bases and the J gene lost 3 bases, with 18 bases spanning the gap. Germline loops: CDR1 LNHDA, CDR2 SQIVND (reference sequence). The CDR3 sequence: CASTPPGPRHTEAFF. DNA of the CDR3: TGTGCCAGTACCCCACCGGGACCTAGACACACTGAAGCTTTCTTT.

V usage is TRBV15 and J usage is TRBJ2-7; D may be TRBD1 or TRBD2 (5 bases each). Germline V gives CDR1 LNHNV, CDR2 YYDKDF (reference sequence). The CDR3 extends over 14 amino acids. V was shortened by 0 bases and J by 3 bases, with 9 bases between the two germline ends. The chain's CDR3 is CATSREGVLYEQYF. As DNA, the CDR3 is TGTGCCACCAGCAGAGAGGGGGTTCTCTACGAGCAGTACTTC.

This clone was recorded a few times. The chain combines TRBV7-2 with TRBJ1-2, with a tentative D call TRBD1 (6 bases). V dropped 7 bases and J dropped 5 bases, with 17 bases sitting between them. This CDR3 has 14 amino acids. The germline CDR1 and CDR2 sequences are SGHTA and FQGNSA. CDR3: CASINTGTSYGYTF. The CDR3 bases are TGTGCCAGCATCAACACCGGGACATCTTATGGCTACACCTTC.

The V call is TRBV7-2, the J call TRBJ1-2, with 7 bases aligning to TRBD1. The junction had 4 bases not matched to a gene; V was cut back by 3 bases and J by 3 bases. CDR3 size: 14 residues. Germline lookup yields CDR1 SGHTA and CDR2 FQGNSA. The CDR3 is CASSLRQGDYGYTF. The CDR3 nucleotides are TGTGCCAGCAGCTTGCGGCAGGGGGACTATGGCTACACCTTC.

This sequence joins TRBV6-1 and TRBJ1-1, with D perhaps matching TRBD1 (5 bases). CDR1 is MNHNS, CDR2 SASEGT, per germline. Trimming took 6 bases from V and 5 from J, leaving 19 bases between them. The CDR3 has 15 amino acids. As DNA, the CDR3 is TGTGCCAGCAGAGTTCAAGGGGCAGGGAGGACTGAAGCTTTCTTT. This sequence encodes CASRVQGAGRTEAFF.

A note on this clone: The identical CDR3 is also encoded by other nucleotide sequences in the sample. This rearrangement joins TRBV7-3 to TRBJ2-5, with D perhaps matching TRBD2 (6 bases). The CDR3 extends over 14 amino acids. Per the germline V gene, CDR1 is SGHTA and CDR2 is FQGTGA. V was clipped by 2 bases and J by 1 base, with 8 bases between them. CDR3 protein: CASSLGGSQETQYF. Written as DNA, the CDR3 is TGTGCCAGCAGCTTAGGGGGGTCCCAAGAGACCCAGTACTTC.

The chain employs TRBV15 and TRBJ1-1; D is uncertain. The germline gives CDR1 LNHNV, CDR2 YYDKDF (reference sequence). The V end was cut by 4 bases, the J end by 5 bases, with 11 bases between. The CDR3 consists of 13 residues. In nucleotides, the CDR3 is TGTGCCACCAGCACACGGTTGGAGACTGAAGCTTTCTTT. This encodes CATSTRLETEAFF.